Presented here are 17 T cell receptor beta chains from one specimen sequenced in a study of T-cell memory formation after mild COVID-19. TCRdb recomputed calls from the 5' RACE reads with MiXCR, one row per CDR3 protein. This table holds about 390,000 distinct CDR3 sequences, roughly 15% found once. Sequenced input: PBMCs or a T cell subset sorted from them (not recorded which). All receptors come from a man in his late teens or twenties who had mild COVID-19 (a few samples of this study predate the infection). Cell type and time point are not known.

The rearrangement uses TRBV10-3 and TRBJ1-3, with 9 bases fitting TRBD1. V lost 2 bases and J lost 0; bases outside the gene matches: 20. This CDR3 is built from 22 residues. Germline values: CDR1 ENHRY, CDR2 SYGVKD. The CDR3 bases are TGTGCCATCAGTGAGAGAGCCCGTGGGACAGGGACGACTAAAAGCTCTGGAAACACCATATATTTT. It specifies CAISERARGTGTTKSSGNTIYF.

This clonotype was seen more than once but under ten times. This rearrangement joins TRBV29-1 to TRBJ2-1, with unresolved D. Germline values: CDR1 SQVTM, CDR2 ANQGSEA. V was clipped by 0 bases and J by 5 bases, with 11 bases between them. There are 14 residues in the CDR3. CDR3 amino acids: CSVEDRSRDNEQFF. The CDR3 coding sequence is TGCAGCGTTGAAGATAGGTCCAGAGACAATGAGCAGTTCTTC.

This clonotype has ten or more counts. V gene TRBV5-1 combines with J gene TRBJ2-3, with a weak D call TRBD1 (6 bases). This CDR3 has 15 amino acids. V lost 0 bases and J 0 bases, leaving 8 bases between the germline ends. Germline V gene sequence: CDR1 SGHRS, CDR2 YFSETQ. This CDR3 reads CASSLDGTSTDTQYF. For the CDR3, the DNA is TGCGCCAGCAGCTTGGATGGGACAAGCACAGATACGCAGTATTTT. Based on the CDR3 plus reference TRBV5-1 and TRBJ2-3, the full variable domain is KAGVTQTPRYLIKTRGQQVTLSCSPISGHRSVSWYQQTPGQGLQFLFEYFSETQRNKGNFPGRFSGRQFSNSRSEMNVSTLELGDSALYLCASSLDGTSTDTQYFGPGTRLTVL.

The V and J genes are TRBV18 and TRBJ2-7; weak D call: TRBD2 (5 bases). In germline, CDR1 is KGHSH, CDR2 LQKENI. V was clipped by 3 bases and J by 4 bases, with 16 bases between them. This CDR3 comprises 15 residues. CDR3 sequence: CASSPLKRAAYEQYF. The CDR3 nucleotides read TGTGCCAGCTCACCCCTGAAGAGGGCGGCATACGAGCAGTACTTC.

This clonotype showed up just a few times. The rearrangement uses TRBV27 and TRBJ1-1, with 8 bases that match TRBD1. The V gene end was trimmed by 5 bases and the J gene end by 5 bases; junction bases not matched to a gene: 7. The CDR3 has 14 residues. CDR1 and CDR2 (germline): MNHEY, SMNVEV (reference sequence). CDR3: CASSRRTGMTEAFF. The CDR3 DNA is TGTGCCAGCAGTAGACGGACAGGGATGACTGAAGCTTTCTTT.

This clonotype was observed a few times. This chain uses TRBV6-6 with TRBJ1-5, with TRBD1 identical over 10 bases. The J segment lost 10 bases and the V segment lost 2 bases, leaving 5 bases of the junction unmatched. Germline CDR1 MNHNY, CDR2 SVGAGI (reference sequence). The CDR3 is made up of 14 amino acids. The CDR3 reads CASSYGQGVEPQHF. CDR3 DNA sequence: TGTGCCAGCAGTTACGGACAGGGGGTCGAACCCCAGCATTTT.

The table lists this clonotype with a few counts. This chain links TRBV7-3 with TRBJ2-5, with no clear D. Germline CDR1 and CDR2: SGHTA and FQGTGA. Deletions cut 6 bases from V and 2 bases from J, with 10 bases between. This CDR3 has 13 residues. CDR3 in DNA: TGTGCCAGCAGAAAGGAAAATCAAGAGACCCAGTACTTC. This sequence encodes CASRKENQETQYF. Variable domain in full (rest from reference TRBV7-3 and TRBJ2-5): GAGVSQTPSNKVTEKGKYVELRCDPISGHTALYWYRQSLGQGPEFLIYFQGTGAADDSGLPNDRFFAVRPEGSVSTLKIQRTERGDSAVYLCASRKENQETQYFGPGTRLLVL.

The sample holds a few counts of this clonotype. The chain has TRBV14 and TRBJ1-1, with D uncertain. This CDR3 is 16 amino acids long. Germline lookup yields CDR1 SGHDN and CDR2 FVKESK. V was shortened by 5 bases and J by 1 base, with 17 bases between the two germline ends. CDR3 sequence: CASSMHQQDGNTEAFF. CDR3 coding DNA: TGTGCCAGCAGCATGCACCAACAAGACGGGAACACTGAAGCTTTCTTT.

The rearrangement joins TRBV27 to TRBJ2-2; TRBD2 matches 8 bases. CDR1 is MNHEY, CDR2 SMNVEV, per germline (reference sequence). J was trimmed by 3 bases and V by 6 bases; bases with no gene match: 9. The CDR3 totals 16 residues. CDR3 coding DNA: TGTGCCAGCAGCCACGGGGGGGCCAGGTACACCGGGGAGCTGTTTTTT. The encoded protein is CASSHGGARYTGELFF.

The V gene is TRBV30, the J gene TRBJ1-1; a possible D gene is TRBD1 (6 bases). Trimming shortened V by 3 bases and J by 4 bases, and 18 bases separated the two germline ends. The CDR3 contains 15 residues. Per the germline V gene, CDR1 is GTSNPN and CDR2 is SVGIG (reference sequence). The CDR3 nucleotides read TGTGCCTGGAGCCCCGGCGGGGGCCTGGGCACTGAAGCTTTCTTT. Translated, it gives CAWSPGGGLGTEAFF.

The table lists this clonotype with a few counts. This rearrangement joins TRBV24-1 to TRBJ2-3; 10 bases match TRBD1. Germline V CDR1 and CDR2: KGHDR, SFDVKD. J lost 2 bases, V lost 12 bases, and 4 bases had no gene match. This CDR3 has 13 amino acids. This CDR3 is CAVGTGVTDTQYF. As DNA, the CDR3 is TGTGCCGTAGGGACAGGGGTCACAGATACGCAGTATTTT.

This clonotype was counted a few times. The chain links TRBV7-9 to TRBJ1-2; D may be TRBD1 (6 bases). The CDR3 sequence is 14 residues long. The V gene's germline CDR1 is SEHNR and CDR2 FQNEAQ (reference sequence). The V gene lost 1 base and the J gene lost 3 bases, with 9 bases spanning the gap. CDR3 loop: CASSLGTVYYGYTF. As DNA, the CDR3 is TGTGCCAGCAGCTTAGGGACAGTATACTATGGCTACACCTTC.

The genes are TRBV6-2 or TRBV6-3 and TRBJ2-2; D is unresolved. Trimming removed 7 bases at V and 5 bases at J, with 14 bases between. The CDR3 loop spans 14 amino acids. Germline V gives CDR1 MNHEY, CDR2 SVGEGT. The CDR3 DNA follows: TGTGCCAGCAACCAGAAGGTTTGGACCGGGGAGCTGTTTTTT. Its translation is CASNQKVWTGELFF.

The gene calls are TRBV7-9 and TRBJ2-1, with D perhaps TRBD1 (6 bases). CDR1 and CDR2 from the germline V gene are SEHNR and FQNEAQ (reference sequence). V dropped 2 bases and J dropped 5 bases, with 19 bases sitting between them. The CDR3 spans 17 residues. CDR3 region: CASSLSSAGAKNNEQFF. The CDR3 bases are TGTGCCAGCAGCTTATCATCGGCAGGGGCTAAAAACAATGAGCAGTTCTTC.

The rearrangement uses TRBV27 and TRBJ2-7; D possibly matches TRBD1 or TRBD2 (5 bases each). Germline V gives CDR1 MNHEY, CDR2 SMNVEV (reference sequence). CDR3 length: 16 residues. The germline V and J ends were trimmed by 8 bases and 0 bases, with 20 bases remaining between them. This chain's CDR3 is CASARTGTDDSYEQYF. The CDR3 region has the DNA TGTGCCAGCGCCCGAACCGGGACCGACGACTCCTACGAGCAGTACTTC.

This clonotype was recorded a few times. This chain joins TRBV23-1 and TRBJ2-1; D gene uncertain. TRBV23-1 is labeled an ORF, and its function is uncertain. Between the trimmed V and J ends, which lost 3 bases and 5 bases, there was a span of 11 bases. The CDR3 totals 14 residues. This chain's CDR3 is CASSHHGQNNEQFF. The CDR3 DNA is TGCGCCAGCAGTCACCATGGGCAGAACAATGAGCAGTTCTTC.

This clonotype was detected only a few times. V and J are TRBV20-1 and TRBJ2-1; the match to TRBD2 covers 11 bases. The CDR3 is 15 amino acids. J gave up 6 bases and V 0 bases, and 4 bases lay outside the gene matches. The germline CDR1 and CDR2 sequences are DFQATT and SNEGSKA (reference sequence). In DNA, the CDR3 is TGCAGTGCTAGAGAAGCTAGCGGGGGGCCCAATGAGCAGTTCTTC. As protein: CSAREASGGPNEQFF.